The 21 T cell receptor beta chains below were found in one sample sequenced in a study of T cells after yellow fever vaccination. TCRdb reprocessed the 5' RACE reads with MiXCR, giving one entry per CDR3 protein. The sample yields 510,000 or so distinct CDR3 sequences, roughly 21% seen once. Sequenced material: PBMCs, taken 15 days after the yellow fever booster vaccination. All receptors come from a man younger than 45 who received the YFV17D yellow fever vaccine.

This clonotype has a handful of counts. V gene TRBV2 combines with J gene TRBJ2-1; D ambiguous. Trimming left V 6 bases short and J 8 bases short, with 8 bases between. Germline lookup yields CDR1 SNHLY and CDR2 FYNNEI. The CDR3 consists of 11 residues. CDR3 protein: CASRERYEQFF. The DNA of the CDR3 is TGTGCCAGCAGGGAACGTTATGAGCAGTTCTTC.

The chain is built from TRBV5-4 and TRBJ2-7; perhaps TRBD2 as D (6 bases). Germline CDR1 and CDR2: SGHNT and YYREEE (reference sequence). Trimming cost V 4 bases and J 1 base, with 15 bases left between them. The CDR3 totals 15 residues. CDR3 sequence (DNA): TGTGCCAGCAGCCTCTCCGGGGAGGCTTCCTACGAGCAGTACTTC. It codes for CASSLSGEASYEQYF.

This clonotype was detected once. The V call is TRBV9, the J call TRBJ2-5; 8 bases line up with TRBD1. Germline V lookup: CDR1 SGDLS, CDR2 YYNGEE. The CDR3 runs 16 residues. The ends lost 0 bases at V and 2 bases at J; junction bases unmatched: 6. The DNA for the CDR3 is TGTGCCAGCAGCGTAGCTATCGACAGGGGACAAGAGACCCAGTACTTC. Residues: CASSVAIDRGQETQYF.

This clonotype appeared a few times. The J gene is TRBJ2-3, the V gene TRBV7-2; D ambiguous. The CDR3 has 12 residues. The germline CDR1 and CDR2 sequences are SGHTA and FQGNSA. The V end lost 8 bases, the J end lost 3 bases, and 9 bases lay between the germline ends. The CDR3 protein is CASRLGTDTQYF. The CDR3 coding sequence is TGTGCCAGCCGACTCGGGACAGATACGCAGTATTTT.

A few counts support this clonotype. The V and J genes are TRBV5-1 and TRBJ2-3; possible D gene TRBD1, 5 bases. Germline values: CDR1 SGHRS, CDR2 YFSETQ. The CDR3 extends over 14 amino acids. V lost 7 bases and J lost 2, with 14 bases in between. The CDR3 reads CASAPPDNTDTQYF. DNA for the CDR3: TGCGCCAGCGCCCCGCCGGACAACACAGATACGCAGTATTTT. The whole variable domain, remainder taken from reference TRBV5-1 and TRBJ2-3, is KAGVTQTPRYLIKTRGQQVTLSCSPISGHRSVSWYQQTPGQGLQFLFEYFSETQRNKGNFPGRFSGRQFSNSRSEMNVSTLELGDSALYLCASAPPDNTDTQYFGPGTRLTVL.

J is TRBJ2-5 and V is TRBV19; 8 nucleotides match TRBD2. J lost 2 bases, V lost 2 bases, and 4 bases had no gene match. The CDR3 totals 15 residues. Germline CDR1 reads LNHDA; CDR2 reads SQIVND (reference sequence). CDR3 sequence reads: CASSINRGRQETQYF. The CDR3 nucleotides read TGTGCCAGTAGTATAAATCGCGGGAGGCAAGAGACCCAGTACTTC.

The table lists this clonotype with a few counts. At one of its ends the junction is not consistent with the germline gene, which may arise from a read error. This rearrangement joins TRBV20-1 to TRBJ1-1; D gene unclear. The germline V gene has CDR1 DFQATT and CDR2 SNEGSKA (reference sequence). There are 14 residues in the CDR3. The CDR3 DNA reads TGCAGTGCAAGAGGGTCGGGAGGGAAAACTGAAGCTTTCTTT. Translation gives CSARGSGGKTEAFF.

This clonotype was seen only a few times. V usage is TRBV28 and J usage is TRBJ2-5; unclear D gene. The CDR3 is 12 amino acids. Trimming took off 8 bases at V and 5 bases at J, with 12 bases between the two ends. Germline CDR1 is MDHEN and CDR2 is SYDVKM. The CDR3 is CASGRVGETQYF. The CDR3 coding sequence is TGTGCCAGCGGACGGGTCGGGGAGACCCAGTACTTC.

This chain connects TRBV12-5 to TRBJ2-5; D is unresolved. Trimming shortened V by 3 bases and J by 2 bases, and 7 bases separated the two germline ends. The CDR3 has 13 amino acids. Germline V gene data show CDR1 as LGHNT and CDR2 as FRNRAP. The CDR3 here is CASGLDTQETQYF. The CDR3, as DNA: TGTGCTAGTGGTTTAGACACTCAAGAGACCCAGTACTTC.

This chain links TRBV7-2 with TRBJ2-1; 8 bases are shared with TRBD1. After removal of 5 bases from V and 7 bases from J, the junction contained 4 bases not matched to a gene. Per the germline V gene, CDR1 is SGHTA and CDR2 is FQGNSA. The CDR3 sequence is 13 residues long. The CDR3 here is CASSGRQGNEQFF. The CDR3 DNA follows: TGTGCCAGCAGCGGACGACAGGGGAATGAGCAGTTCTTC.

The V and J genes are TRBV10-3 and TRBJ2-1; D perhaps matches TRBD1 (5 bases). The CDR3 length is 14 residues. Germline V gives CDR1 ENHRY, CDR2 SYGVKD. Trimming removed 0 bases at V and 5 bases at J, with 8 bases between. CDR3 coding DNA: TGTGCCATCAGTGAGTCTAGCAGGGACAATGAGCAGTTCTTC. Translating it yields CAISESSRDNEQFF.

J is TRBJ2-3 and V is TRBV24-1; 11 positions match TRBD2. Germline-derived CDR1 and CDR2 are KGHDR and SFDVKD. This CDR3 comprises 17 residues. Trimming removed 5 bases from V and 1 base from J; junction bases left unmatched: 7. CDR3 region: CATSGSGRAGGTDTQYF. The DNA of the CDR3 is TGTGCCACCAGTGGTAGCGGGAGGGCCGGCGGCACAGATACGCAGTATTTT.

The chain links TRBV7-9 to TRBJ2-7; D is uncertain. The V end lost 1 base, the J end lost 4 bases, and 20 bases lay between the germline ends. This CDR3 spans 17 amino acids. Germline V gene lookup returns CDR1 SEHNR and CDR2 FQNEAQ (reference sequence). CDR3 protein: CASSLEMDRPRKYEQYF. CDR3 bases: TGTGCCAGCAGCTTAGAAATGGACCGGCCGCGGAAATACGAGCAGTACTTC.

This clonotype came up a few times. This chain joins TRBV5-1 and TRBJ2-1; no reliable D call. CDR1 and CDR2 from the germline V gene are SGHRS and YFSETQ. This CDR3 comprises 11 residues. V was cut by 2 bases and J by 9 bases, with 6 bases left in between. This chain's CDR3 is CASSFQSEQFF. The CDR3 nucleotides are TGCGCCAGCAGCTTCCAAAGTGAGCAGTTCTTC.

This clonotype was seen more than once but under ten times. V usage is TRBV30 and J usage is TRBJ2-1, with D possibly called TRBD1 or TRBD2 (5 bases each). This CDR3 comprises 13 residues. Trimming cost V 4 bases and J 5 bases, with 12 bases left between them. From germline, CDR1 is GTSNPN and CDR2 SVGIG (reference sequence). CDR3 coding DNA: TGTGCCTGGACCTCCGGGACGAACAATGAGCAGTTCTTC. Its translation is CAWTSGTNNEQFF.

The V and J genes are TRBV5-1 and TRBJ2-1; 7 bases are a match to TRBD2. V lost 1 base and J lost 5; bases outside the gene matches: 6. The CDR3 has 15 residues. The V gene's germline CDR1 is SGHRS and CDR2 YFSETQ. The CDR3 nucleotides read TGCGCCAGCAGCTTGAGCGGGAAGGATAACAATGAGCAGTTCTTC. Its protein is CASSLSGKDNNEQFF.

The CDR3 region is CASRGPSGRARGNEQFF. The CDR3 DNA follows: TGTGCCAGCAGAGGGCCTAGCGGGAGGGCCAGGGGTAATGAGCAGTTCTTC. This chain joins TRBV12-3 or TRBV12-4 and TRBJ2-1; 12 bases are shared with TRBD2. J gave up 7 bases and V 6 bases, and 13 bases lay outside the gene matches. CDR3 length equals 17 residues.

This clonotype turned up a few times. V is TRBV18 and J is TRBJ1-2; no clear D. In germline, CDR1 is KGHSH, CDR2 LQKENI. The V end lost 1 base, the J end lost 7 bases, and 10 bases lay between the germline ends. The length of the CDR3 is 13 residues. The CDR3 coding sequence is TGTGCCAGCTCACCACTTCTGGGAGGTGGCTACACCTTC. This sequence encodes CASSPLLGGGYTF.

In its sample, this clonotype was seen many times. The chain recombines TRBV20-1 with TRBJ1-1; D possibly corresponds to TRBD1 (5 bases). Germline values: CDR1 DFQATT, CDR2 SNEGSKA (reference sequence). The CDR3 consists of 12 residues. V was cut by 7 bases and J by 6 bases, with 15 bases left in between. CDR3 loop: CSVRKGSAEAFF. The DNA for the CDR3 is TGCAGTGTTAGGAAGGGGTCGGCTGAAGCTTTCTTT.

The table lists this clonotype with a few counts. This chain joins TRBV7-3 and TRBJ2-1; 11 bases agree with TRBD2. This CDR3 comprises 17 residues. V lost 0 bases to trimming and J lost 7 bases; unmatched junction nucleotides: 8. Per the germline V gene, CDR1 is SGHTA and CDR2 is FQGTGA. CDR3 DNA: TGTGCCAGCAGCTTAACTAGGGGCCCTAGCGGGAGGAATGAGCAGTTCTTC. Its protein is CASSLTRGPSGRNEQFF.

CDR3 amino acids: CASSVNNGGTDTQYF. The CDR3 nucleotides are TGTGCCAGCAGCGTAAATAACGGGGGCACAGATACGCAGTATTTT. V usage is TRBV9 and J usage is TRBJ2-3; tentatively, D is TRBD2 (5 bases). Per the germline V gene, CDR1 is SGDLS and CDR2 is YYNGEE. The CDR3 has 15 residues. Trimming pared 1 base from V and 1 base from J, leaving 10 bases between. Based on the CDR3 plus reference TRBV9 and TRBJ2-3, the full variable domain is DSGVTQTPKHLITATGQRVTLRCSPRSGDLSVYWYQQSLDQGLQFLIQYYNGEERAKGNILERFSAQQFPDLHSELNLSSLELGDSALYFCASSVNNGGTDTQYFGPGTRLTVL.